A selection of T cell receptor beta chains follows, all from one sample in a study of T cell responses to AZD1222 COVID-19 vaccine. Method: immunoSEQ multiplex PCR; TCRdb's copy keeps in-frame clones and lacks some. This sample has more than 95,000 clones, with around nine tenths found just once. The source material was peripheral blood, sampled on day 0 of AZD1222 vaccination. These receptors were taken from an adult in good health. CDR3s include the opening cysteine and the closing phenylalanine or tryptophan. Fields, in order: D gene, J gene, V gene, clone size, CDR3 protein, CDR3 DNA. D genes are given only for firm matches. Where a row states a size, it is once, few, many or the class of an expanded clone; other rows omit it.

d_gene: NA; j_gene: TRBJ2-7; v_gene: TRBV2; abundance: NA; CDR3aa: CASSDRPDEQYF; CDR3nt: TGTGCCAGCAGTGATCGACCGGACGAGCAGTACTTC
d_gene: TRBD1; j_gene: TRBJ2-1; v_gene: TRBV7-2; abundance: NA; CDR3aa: CASSPSWDRKFF; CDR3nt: TGTGCCAGCAGCCCTTCGTGGGACAGAAAATTCTTC
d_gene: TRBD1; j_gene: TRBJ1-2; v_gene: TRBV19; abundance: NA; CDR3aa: CASRGQAGAGYGYTF; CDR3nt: TGTGCCAGTAGAGGACAGGCCGGTGCGGGCTATGGCTACACCTTC
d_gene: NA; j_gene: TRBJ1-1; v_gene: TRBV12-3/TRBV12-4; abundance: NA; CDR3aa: CASSLSWGTEAFF; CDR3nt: TGTGCCAGCAGTTTATCTTGGGGAACTGAAGCTTTCTTT
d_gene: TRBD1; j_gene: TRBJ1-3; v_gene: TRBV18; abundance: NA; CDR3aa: CASSPYGDSPISGNTIYF; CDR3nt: TGTGCCAGCTCACCATACGGGGACAGCCCAATCTCTGGAAACACCATATATTTT
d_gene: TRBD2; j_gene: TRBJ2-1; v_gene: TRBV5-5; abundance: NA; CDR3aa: CASSGVAGGYNEQFF; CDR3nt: TGTGCCAGCAGCGGAGTGGCGGGAGGGTACAATGAGCAGTTCTTC
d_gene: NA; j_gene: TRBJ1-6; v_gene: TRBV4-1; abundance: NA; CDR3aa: CASSQGGGSYSPLHF; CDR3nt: TGCGCCAGCAGCCAAGGGGGAGGGTCCTATTCACCCCTCCACTTT
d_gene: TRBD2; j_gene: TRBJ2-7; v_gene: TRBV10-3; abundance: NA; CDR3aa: CAISPGTSAGYEQYF; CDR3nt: TGTGCCATCAGTCCCGGGACTAGCGCCGGCTACGAGCAGTACTTC
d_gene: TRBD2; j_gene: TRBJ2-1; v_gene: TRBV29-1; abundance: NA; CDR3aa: CSVAGLGGNEQFF; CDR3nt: TGCAGCGTAGCGGGACTTGGGGGTAATGAGCAGTTCTTC
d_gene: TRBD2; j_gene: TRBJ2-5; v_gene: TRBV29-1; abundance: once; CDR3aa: CSVGAGLGETQYF; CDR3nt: TGCAGCGTTGGAGCGGGACTAGGGGAGACCCAGTACTTC
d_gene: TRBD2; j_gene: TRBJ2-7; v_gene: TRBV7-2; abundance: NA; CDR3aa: CASSLVSGSGILYEQYF; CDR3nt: TGTGCCAGCAGCTTAGTGTCGGGTAGCGGGATACTCTACGAGCAGTACTTC
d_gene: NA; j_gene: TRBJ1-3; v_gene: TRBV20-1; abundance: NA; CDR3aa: CSASRDISGNTIYF; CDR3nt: TGCAGTGCTAGTCGGGACATCTCTGGAAACACCATATATTTT
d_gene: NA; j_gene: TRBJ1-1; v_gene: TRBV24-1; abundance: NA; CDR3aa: CATGGGALNTEAFF; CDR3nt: TGTGCCACCGGTGGAGGGGCGCTGAACACTGAAGCTTTCTTT
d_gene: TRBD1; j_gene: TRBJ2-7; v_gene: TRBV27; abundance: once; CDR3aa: CASSPRTGPYEQYF; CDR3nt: TGTGCCAGCAGTCCCCGGACAGGGCCCTACGAGCAGTACTTC
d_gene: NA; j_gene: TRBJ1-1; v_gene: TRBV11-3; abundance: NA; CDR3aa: CASSLGVVTEAFF; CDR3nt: TGTGCCAGCAGCTTAGGGGTTGTCACTGAAGCTTTCTTT
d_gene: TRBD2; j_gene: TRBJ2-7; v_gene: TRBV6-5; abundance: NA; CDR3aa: CASSSGLEIYEQYF; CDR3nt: TGTGCCAGCAGTTCGGGACTAGAAATTTACGAGCAGTACTTC
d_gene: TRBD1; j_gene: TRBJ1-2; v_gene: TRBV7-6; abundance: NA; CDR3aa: CASSASTGDGYTF; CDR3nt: TGTGCCAGCAGCGCCTCAACAGGGGACGGCTACACCTTC
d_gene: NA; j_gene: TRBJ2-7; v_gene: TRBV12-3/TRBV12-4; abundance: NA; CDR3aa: CASSPGPSYEQYF; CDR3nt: TGTGCCAGCAGTCCCGGGCCTTCCTACGAGCAGTACTTC
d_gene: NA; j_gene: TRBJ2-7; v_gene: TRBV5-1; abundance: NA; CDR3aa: CASSLATGISYEQYF; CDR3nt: TGCGCCAGCAGCTTGGCCACAGGGATTTCCTACGAGCAGTACTTC
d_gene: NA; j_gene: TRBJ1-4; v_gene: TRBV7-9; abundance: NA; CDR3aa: CASTSGLWEKLFF; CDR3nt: TGTGCCAGCACCTCGGGTCTATGGGAAAAACTGTTTTTT
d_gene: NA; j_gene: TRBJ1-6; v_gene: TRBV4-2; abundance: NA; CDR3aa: CASSQVGPERPSPLHF; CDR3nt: TGTGCCAGCAGCCAAGTGGGCCCCGAGAGGCCTTCACCCCTCCACTTT
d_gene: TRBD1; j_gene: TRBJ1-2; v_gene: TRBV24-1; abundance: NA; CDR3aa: CATSDTGVGYTF; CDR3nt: TGTGCCACCAGTGATACAGGGGTTGGCTACACCTTC